This record covers a single TCR beta chain. This CDR3 spans 18 amino acids. The junction had 11 bases not matched to a gene; V was cut back by 5 bases and J by 1 base. From germline, CDR1 is SGHAT and CDR2 FQNNGV. The source of the sample is a study of T cell changes during pregnancy in multiple sclerosis. Only in-frame clones appear in the TCRdb table, and some are missing; sequencing was by immunoSEQ multiplex PCR. The sample includes about 47,000 clones, 70% to 90% of them seen just once. This sequence was found in a female donor with multiple sclerosis, enrolled in a pregnancy study. The chain uses TRBV11-2 and TRBJ2-7; 13 bases map to TRBD2. The source material was peripheral blood, sampled in the first trimester of pregnancy. CDR3 DNA sequence: TGTGCCAGCAGCGCGGGACTAGCGGGGAGACCGGGATCCTACGAGCAGTACTTC. Translating gives CASSAGLAGRPGSYEQYF.